The next 9 T cell receptor beta chains were all read from a single sample in a study of beta chain features in type 1 diabetes. The entirety of the isolated RNA underwent reverse transcription, so expressed TCRB transcripts were sequenced. Sequencing was performed with immunoSEQ multiplex PCR; in TCRdb, only in-frame clones are kept and a portion is missing. This sample has about 360,000 clones, with around 12% found just once. Sequencing input: naive CD4+ T cells from blood. The receptor source for this set is a man between 18 and 29 years old in good health.

This clone appeared a few times. The chain uses TRBV6-6 and TRBJ1-5, with TRBD1 matching over 8 bases. The V and J ends lost 6 bases and 4 bases, in that order; junction bases with no gene match: 11. This CDR3 region has 16 residues. CDR1 and CDR2 (germline): MNHNY, SVGAGI (reference sequence). The CDR3 region has the DNA TGTGCCAGCAGACCGGGAACAGGGGGAGGGAATCAGCCCCAGCATTTT. Translated, it gives CASRPGTGGGNQPQHF.

This clone has a handful of counts. V is TRBV9 and J is TRBJ1-1; D uncertain. The germline gives CDR1 SGDLS, CDR2 YYNGEE. Trimming took 5 bases from V and 2 from J, leaving 10 bases between them. The CDR3 is 13 residues long. CDR3 sequence reads: CASSFGSNTEAFF. CDR3 sequence (DNA): TGTGCCAGCAGTTTTGGGAGTAACACTGAAGCTTTCTTT. Using reference TRBV9 and TRBJ1-1 for the parts outside the CDR3, the full variable domain is DSGVTQTPKHLITATGQRVTLRCSPRSGDLSVYWYQQSLDQGLQFLIQYYNGEERAKGNILERFSAQQFPDLHSELNLSSLELGDSALYFCASSFGSNTEAFFGQGTRLTVV.

CDR3: CASSSDGQMNTEAFF. DNA of the CDR3: TGTGCCAGCAGCTCGGATGGGCAGATGAACACTGAAGCTTTCTTT. The chain couples TRBV11-3 to TRBJ1-1; no clear D gene. CDR3 length equals 15 residues. Trimming took 4 bases from V and 0 from J, leaving 12 bases between them. The germline CDR1 and CDR2 sequences are SGHNT and YENEEA.

This clone was seen many times. The rearrangement joins TRBV30 to TRBJ2-3, with D unresolved. Between the trimmed V and J ends, which lost 1 base and 1 base, there was a span of 6 bases. Germline V gene sequence: CDR1 GTSNPN, CDR2 SVGIG (reference sequence). The CDR3 is 13 residues long. The DNA of the CDR3 is TGTGCCTGGAGTGCGCAGGGCACAGATACGCAGTATTTT. It specifies CAWSAQGTDTQYF.

The genes are TRBV2 and TRBJ1-5, with D possibly TRBD1 on 5 matching bases. The V gene lost 6 bases and the J gene lost 7 bases, with 19 bases spanning the gap. The CDR3 loop spans 15 amino acids. Looked up from germline, CDR1 is SNHLY and CDR2 is FYNNEI. The CDR3 protein is CASSLHGTLNQPQHF. The CDR3, as DNA: TGTGCCAGCAGCCTACACGGGACTTTAAACCAGCCCCAGCATTTT.

V usage is TRBV30 and J usage is TRBJ2-3; D perhaps matches TRBD1 (6 bases). There are 13 residues in the CDR3. CDR1 is GTSNPN and CDR2 is SVGIG in the germline V gene (reference sequence). Trimming cost V 3 bases and J 1 base, with 8 bases left between them. The CDR3 nucleotides read TGTGCCTGGAGACAGGGTGGCACAGATACGCAGTATTTT. Translation: CAWRQGGTDTQYF.

Only a few counts were recorded for this clone. The chain uses TRBV28 and TRBJ1-5; 9 nucleotides align to TRBD1. Trimming took 4 bases from V and 6 from J; bases not matched to a gene: 7. Germline CDR1 reads MDHEN; CDR2 reads SYDVKM. The CDR3 is 15 amino acids. The CDR3 sequence is CASSSGQGGAQPQHF. The CDR3 DNA reads TGTGCCAGCAGTTCGGGACAGGGAGGAGCTCAGCCCCAGCATTTT.

The chain recombines TRBV5-1 with TRBJ2-5, with 9 bases identical to TRBD2. Trimming cost V 0 bases and J 1 base; bases outside gene matches: 4. Germline CDR1 is SGHRS and CDR2 is YFSETQ. CDR3 length: 16 residues. CDR3 nucleotide sequence: TGCGCCAGCAGCTTGGTTCTAGCGGGGACCCAAGAGACCCAGTACTTC. Protein: CASSLVLAGTQETQYF.

The rearrangement joins TRBV28 to TRBJ2-7, with 8 nucleotides matching TRBD2. The CDR3 sequence is 13 residues long. The V gene end was trimmed by 5 bases and the J gene end by 5 bases; junction bases not matched to a gene: 5. Germline assignment: CDR1 MDHEN and CDR2 SYDVKM. The CDR3 region is CASSRSGTDEQYF. The DNA of the CDR3 is TGTGCCAGCAGTCGTAGCGGGACGGACGAGCAGTACTTC.